This is a list of T cell receptor beta chains from one sample in a study of blood T cells in healthy people across ages. MiXCR was run by TCRdb on the 5' RACE reads, yielding one entry per CDR3 protein. The data hold over 1.5 million distinct CDR3 sequences, with approximately 50% observed a single time. Input material: blood. All receptors come from a woman in her thirties or forties in good health. Each CDR3 is given with its conserved first and last residue. The D gene is left open where the match is weak. Clone size is shown for a subset of rows, as once, few, many or a class of expanded clone.

d_gene,len,v_gene,j_gene,abundance,CDR3aa,CDR3nt
-,13,TRBV25-1,TRBJ2-3,few,CASSDKRADTQYF,TGTGCCAGTAGTGATAAACGTGCAGATACGCAGTATTTT
TRBD2,17,TRBV20-1,TRBJ2-5,-,CSTKREDLAGVLDEQYF,TGCAGTACAAAGAGAGAAGATCTAGCGGGGGTTTTGGATGAGCAGTACTTC
-,13,TRBV20-1,TRBJ2-1,-,CSASDFYYNEQFF,TGCAGTGCTAGTGACTTTTACTACAATGAGCAGTTCTTC
TRBD1,15,TRBV5-5,TRBJ2-3,-,CASLLRDRFTDTQYF,TGTGCCAGCCTACTTCGGGACAGGTTCACAGATACGCAGTATTTT
-,20,TRBV4-1,TRBJ2-1,-,CASSQEIPLSDWSSYNEQFF,TGCGCCAGCAGCCAAGAGATCCCGTTGTCGGATTGGAGCTCCTACAATGAGCAGTTCTTC
TRBD2,16,TRBV29-1,TRBJ2-2,-,CSVGLAGMAFTGELFF,TGCAGCGTTGGACTAGCGGGAATGGCCTTCACCGGGGAGCTGTTTTTT
-,11,TRBV29-1,TRBJ2-5,many,CSVDVQETQYF,TGCAGCGTTGACGTCCAAGAGACCCAGTACTTC
TRBD1,15,TRBV7-2,TRBJ1-6,-,CASSLGDRVYSPLHF,TGTGCCAGCAGCTTAGGAGACAGGGTTTATTCACCCCTCCACTTT
-,15,TRBV9,TRBJ2-5,-,CASSVDRRSAETQYF,TGTGCCAGCAGCGTAGACCGCAGGAGCGCTGAGACCCAGTACTTC
TRBD2,15,TRBV10-3,TRBJ2-7,-,CAISAPERDYNEQYF,TGTGCCATCAGTGCCCCGGAACGGGACTACAATGAGCAGTACTTC
TRBD2,16,TRBV12-3/TRBV12-4,TRBJ2-7,-,CASGRGSGGLYNEQYF,TGTGCCAGCGGACGGGGTAGCGGGGGGCTCTACAATGAGCAGTACTTC
TRBD1,15,TRBV28,TRBJ1-5,-,CASSQPGQGFKPQHF,TGTGCCAGCAGTCAGCCGGGACAGGGTTTCAAGCCCCAGCATTTT
-,14,TRBV6-5,TRBJ1-2,-,CASSQQWLRYGYTF,TGTGCCAGCAGTCAACAGTGGCTACGATATGGCTACACCTTC
-,13,TRBV28,TRBJ2-7,few,CASSLSDFYEQYF,TGTGCCAGCAGTTTATCGGACTTCTACGAGCAGTACTTC
-,14,TRBV19,TRBJ2-7,-,CASSLTILAYEQYF,TGTGCCAGTAGTTTGACAATCCTGGCCTACGAGCAGTACTTC
TRBD1,18,TRBV27,TRBJ2-7,-,CASSFPGQGPQSSYEQYF,TGTGCCAGCAGTTTCCCGGGACAGGGGCCTCAGAGCTCCTACGAGCAGTACTTC
TRBD1,13,TRBV20-1,TRBJ1-2,few,CSARRTGGVGYTF,TGTAGTGCTAGACGGACAGGGGGGGTAGGCTACACCTTC
-,14,TRBV15,TRBJ1-2,-,CATSREGGAYGYTF,TGTGCCACCAGCAGAGAAGGGGGGGCTTATGGCTACACCTTC
-,15,TRBV24-1,TRBJ2-3,-,CATSVVSTGPDTQYF,TGTGCCACCAGTGTAGTTAGCACGGGCCCAGATACGCAGTATTTT
TRBD1,15,TRBV7-2,TRBJ2-1,-,CASSLWGQGNNEQFF,TGTGCCAGCAGCTTATGGGGACAGGGAAACAATGAGCAGTTCTTC
-,14,TRBV28,TRBJ2-4,-,CASSQQGGADIQYF,TGTGCCAGCAGTCAACAGGGGGGGGCGGACATTCAGTACTTC